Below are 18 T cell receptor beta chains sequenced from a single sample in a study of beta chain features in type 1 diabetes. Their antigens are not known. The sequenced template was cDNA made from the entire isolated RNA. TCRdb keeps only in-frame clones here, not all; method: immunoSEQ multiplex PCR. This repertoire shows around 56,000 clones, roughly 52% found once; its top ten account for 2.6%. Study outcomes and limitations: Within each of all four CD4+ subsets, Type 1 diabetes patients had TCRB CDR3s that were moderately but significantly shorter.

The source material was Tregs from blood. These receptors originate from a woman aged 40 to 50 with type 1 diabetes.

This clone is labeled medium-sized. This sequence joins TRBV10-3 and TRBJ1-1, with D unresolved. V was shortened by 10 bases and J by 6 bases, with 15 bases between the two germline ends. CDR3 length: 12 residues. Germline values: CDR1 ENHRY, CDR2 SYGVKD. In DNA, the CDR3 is TGTGCCACAGGCGTCGGCTCCCCTGAAGCTTTCTTT. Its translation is CATGVGSPEAFF.

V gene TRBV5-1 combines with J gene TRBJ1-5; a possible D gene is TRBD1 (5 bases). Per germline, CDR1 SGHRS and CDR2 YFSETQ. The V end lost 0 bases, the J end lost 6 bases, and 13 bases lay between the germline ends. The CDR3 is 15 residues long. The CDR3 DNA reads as TGCGCCAGCAGCTTGGGCGTCAGGGAAGGTCAGCCCCAGCATTTT. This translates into CASSLGVREGQPQHF.

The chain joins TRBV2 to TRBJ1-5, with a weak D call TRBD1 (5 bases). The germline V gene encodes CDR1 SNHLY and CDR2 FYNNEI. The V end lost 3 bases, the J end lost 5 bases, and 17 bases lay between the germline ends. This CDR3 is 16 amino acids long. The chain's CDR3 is CASSDRGSGRDQPQHF. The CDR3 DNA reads TGTGCCAGCAGTGACCGTGGATCAGGGAGGGATCAGCCCCAGCATTTT.

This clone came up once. The CDR3 is CASSLPGLDNEQFF. CDR3 coding DNA: TGTGCCAGCAGCTTGCCCGGACTCGACAATGAGCAGTTCTTC. The J gene is TRBJ2-1, the V gene TRBV11-3; D may be TRBD2 (5 bases). Trimming pared 3 bases from V and 5 bases from J, leaving 11 bases between. Looked up from germline, CDR1 is SGHNT and CDR2 is YENEEA. The CDR3 runs 14 residues.

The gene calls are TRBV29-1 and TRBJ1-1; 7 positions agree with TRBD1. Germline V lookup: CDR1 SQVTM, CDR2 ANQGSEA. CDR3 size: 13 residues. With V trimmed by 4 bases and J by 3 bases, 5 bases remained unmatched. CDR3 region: CSVARQGDTEAFF. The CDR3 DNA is TGCAGCGTTGCTCGCCAGGGGGACACTGAAGCTTTCTTT.

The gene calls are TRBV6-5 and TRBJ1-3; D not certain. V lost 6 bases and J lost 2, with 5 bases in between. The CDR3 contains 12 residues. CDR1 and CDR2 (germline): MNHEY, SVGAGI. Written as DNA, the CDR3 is TGTGCCAGCAGATCCACTGGAAACACCATATATTTT. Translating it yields CASRSTGNTIYF.

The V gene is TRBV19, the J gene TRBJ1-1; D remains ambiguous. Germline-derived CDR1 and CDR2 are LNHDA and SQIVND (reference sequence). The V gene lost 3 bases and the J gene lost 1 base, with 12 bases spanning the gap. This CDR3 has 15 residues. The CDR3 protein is CASSIIAAPNTEAFF. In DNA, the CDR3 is TGTGCCAGTAGTATCATAGCAGCTCCGAACACTGAAGCTTTCTTT.

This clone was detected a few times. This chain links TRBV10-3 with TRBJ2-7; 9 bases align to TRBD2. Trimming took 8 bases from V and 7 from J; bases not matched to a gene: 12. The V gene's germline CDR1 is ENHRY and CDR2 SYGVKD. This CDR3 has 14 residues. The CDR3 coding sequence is TGTGCCATCCGGGGGGAGACTAGCGGCTTAGAGCAGTACTTC. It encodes CAIRGETSGLEQYF.

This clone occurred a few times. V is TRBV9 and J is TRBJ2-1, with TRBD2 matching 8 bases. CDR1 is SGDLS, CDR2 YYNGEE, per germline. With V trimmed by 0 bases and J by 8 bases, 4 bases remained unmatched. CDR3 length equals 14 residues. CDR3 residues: CASSVDISGDEQFF. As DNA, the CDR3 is TGTGCCAGCAGCGTAGATATTAGCGGGGATGAGCAGTTCTTC.

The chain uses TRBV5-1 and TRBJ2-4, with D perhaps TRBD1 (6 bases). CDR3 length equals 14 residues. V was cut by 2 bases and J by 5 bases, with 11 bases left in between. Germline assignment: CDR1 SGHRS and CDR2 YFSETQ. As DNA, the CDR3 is TGCGCCAGCAGCTTACCGGGACAACAAAACATTCAGTACTTC. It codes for CASSLPGQQNIQYF.

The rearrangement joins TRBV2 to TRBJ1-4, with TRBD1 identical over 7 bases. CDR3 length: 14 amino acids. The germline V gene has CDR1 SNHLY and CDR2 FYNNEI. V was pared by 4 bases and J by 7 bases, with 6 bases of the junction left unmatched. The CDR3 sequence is CASSVKGAGEKLFF. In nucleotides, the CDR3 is TGTGCCAGCAGTGTTAAGGGGGCGGGTGAAAAACTGTTTTTT. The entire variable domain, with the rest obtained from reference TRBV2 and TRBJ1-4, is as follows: EPEVTQTPSHQVTQMGQEVILRCVPISNHLYFYWYRQILGQKVEFLVSFYNNEISEKSEIFDDQFSVERPDGSNFTLKIRSTKLEDSAMYFCASSVKGAGEKLFFGSGTQLSVL.

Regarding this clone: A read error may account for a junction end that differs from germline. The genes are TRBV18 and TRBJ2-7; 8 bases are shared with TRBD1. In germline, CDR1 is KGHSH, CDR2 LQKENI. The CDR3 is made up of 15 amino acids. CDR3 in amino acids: CASSPRPPGGIEPHF. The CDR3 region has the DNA TGTGCCAGCTCACCACGACCCCCAGGGGGCATCGAACCCCACTTC.

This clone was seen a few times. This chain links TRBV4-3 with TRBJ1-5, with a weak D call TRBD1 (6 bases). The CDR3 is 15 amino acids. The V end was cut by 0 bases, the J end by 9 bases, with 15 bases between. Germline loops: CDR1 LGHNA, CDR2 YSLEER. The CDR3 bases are TGCGCCAGCAGCCAAGAGCAGGGGACCTCATGGCCCCAGCATTTT. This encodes CASSQEQGTSWPQHF.

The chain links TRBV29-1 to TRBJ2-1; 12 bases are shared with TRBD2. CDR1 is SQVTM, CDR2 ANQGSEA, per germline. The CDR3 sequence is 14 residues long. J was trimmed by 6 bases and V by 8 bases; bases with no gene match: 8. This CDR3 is CSSNGLAGFNEQFF. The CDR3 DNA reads TGCAGCTCTAACGGACTAGCGGGATTCAATGAGCAGTTCTTC.

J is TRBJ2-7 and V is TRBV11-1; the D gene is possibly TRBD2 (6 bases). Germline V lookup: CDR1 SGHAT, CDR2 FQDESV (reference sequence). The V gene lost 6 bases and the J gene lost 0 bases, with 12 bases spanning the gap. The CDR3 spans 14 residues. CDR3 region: CASSRRAGSYEQYF. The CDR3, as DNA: TGTGCCAGCAGTCGGAGGGCAGGCTCCTACGAGCAGTACTTC.

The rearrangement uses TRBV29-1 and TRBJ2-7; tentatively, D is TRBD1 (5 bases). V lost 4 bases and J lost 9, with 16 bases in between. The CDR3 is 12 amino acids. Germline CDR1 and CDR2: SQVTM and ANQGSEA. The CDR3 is CSVGQGLVGQYF. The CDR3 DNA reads TGCAGCGTTGGGCAGGGCCTCGTGGGGCAGTACTTC.

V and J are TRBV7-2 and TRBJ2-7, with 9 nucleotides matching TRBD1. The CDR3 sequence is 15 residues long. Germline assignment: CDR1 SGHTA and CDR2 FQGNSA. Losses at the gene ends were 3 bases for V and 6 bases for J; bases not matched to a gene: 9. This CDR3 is CASSFTGGAGREQYF. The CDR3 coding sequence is TGTGCCAGCAGCTTTACAGGGGGCGCAGGACGCGAGCAGTACTTC.

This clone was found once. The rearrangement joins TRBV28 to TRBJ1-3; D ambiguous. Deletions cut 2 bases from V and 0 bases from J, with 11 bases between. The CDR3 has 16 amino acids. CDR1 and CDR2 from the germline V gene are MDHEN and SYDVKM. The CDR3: CASSLPSSYSGNTIYF. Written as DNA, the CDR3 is TGTGCCAGCAGTTTACCCTCGAGTTACTCTGGAAACACCATATATTTT.